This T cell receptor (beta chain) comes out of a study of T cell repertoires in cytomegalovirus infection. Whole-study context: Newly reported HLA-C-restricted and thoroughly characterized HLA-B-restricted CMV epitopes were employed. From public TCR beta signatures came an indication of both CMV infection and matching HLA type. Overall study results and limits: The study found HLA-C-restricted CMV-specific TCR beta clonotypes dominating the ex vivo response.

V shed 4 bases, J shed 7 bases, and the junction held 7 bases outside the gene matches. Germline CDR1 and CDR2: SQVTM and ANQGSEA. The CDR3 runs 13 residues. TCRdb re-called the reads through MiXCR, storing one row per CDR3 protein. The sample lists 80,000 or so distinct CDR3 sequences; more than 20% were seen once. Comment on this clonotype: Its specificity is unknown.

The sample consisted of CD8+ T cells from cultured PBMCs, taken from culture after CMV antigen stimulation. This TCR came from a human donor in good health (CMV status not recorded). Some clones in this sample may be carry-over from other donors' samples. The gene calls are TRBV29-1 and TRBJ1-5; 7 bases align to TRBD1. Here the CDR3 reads CSVGTGVKQPQHF. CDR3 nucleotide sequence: TGCAGCGTTGGAACAGGGGTAAAGCAGCCCCAGCATTTT.